This T cell receptor (beta chain) was recorded in a study of blood T cell repertoires in COVID-19. This clone was observed a handful of times. Clones were sequenced by immunoSEQ multiplex PCR, and TCRdb holds only the in-frame ones, with some missing. The table includes fewer than 250,000 clones, 70% to 80% detected once. The ends lost 4 bases at V and 3 bases at J; junction bases unmatched: 3. The germline V gene has CDR1 SGHNT and CDR2 YYREEE (reference sequence). This CDR3 region has 15 residues. The chain couples TRBV5-4 to TRBJ2-7; TRBD2 matches at 14 bases. Sequencing was performed on peripheral blood. This clonotype was obtained from a woman aged 50 to 65 with acute or convalescent COVID-19. CDR3 sequence: CASSLGLAGDYEQYF. Here the CDR3 DNA reads TGTGCCAGCAGCCTGGGACTAGCGGGGGACTACGAGCAGTACTTC.